This T cell receptor beta chain was identified in a study of identical twins listed by TCRdb under 2016. With respect to the entire study: The study deep-sequenced TCR alpha and beta repertoires from monozygotic twins, unrelated adults of various ages and cord blood to test whether fetal clonotypes persist. To rule out contamination, replicate twin experiments were performed at different times with different library preparation protocols.

This clonotype has a count of ten or more. It has no known antigen specificity. No base-level quality is on record; no much larger clone is a single base apart. Every donor was a healthy Caucasian. Three pairs of female monozygotic twins, all aged about 18 to 30 years, made up the twin cohort. CD4+ and CD8+ T cell populations were isolated with positive isolation kits from Invitrogen. The library was generated by 5' RACE. Instrument on record: Illumina HiSeq 2000. A universal primer binding site was added through template switching, and the final cDNA carried a unique molecular identifier so that TCR cDNA molecules could be counted accurately. Specific primers in the conserved constant-segment region were used to synthesize first-strand cDNA for the TCR alpha and beta chains. To control for contamination, each cDNA library was double barcoded with a SMART-Mk sample barcode plus Illumina barcodes. TruSeq adapter sequences along with Illumina sample barcodes were introduced in two successive PCR steps. The Illumina HiSeq platform was used with custom primers to sequence TCR alpha and beta cDNA libraries. From the authors' description of their analysis: Unique molecular identifiers were extracted from raw reads with MiGEC, and CDR3 positions were determined with MiXCR. Recombination models were inferred per individual with the repgenHMM and IGoR tools using an EM algorithm. Shared clonotype analysis was performed with the tcR package in R, normalizing sharing by the product of cloneset sizes. Out-of-frame nonproductive sequences were analyzed to study raw recombination free of thymic and clonal selection effects. In-frame beta chains were kept once TCRdb had trimmed the public reads at Q25 with fastp and called clones with MiXCR. Rows are combined by CDR3 protein, so each entry shows the most common genes and DNA. None of the V and J calls come from the authors' own analysis; TCRdb made them. The sample yields roughly 240,000 distinct CDR3 sequences; 6% to 8% were counted once. Of the sample, about 5.8% is held by the ten largest clones.

The investigation overall reported the following: Invariant T cells such as MAIT and iNKT could partly confound zero-insertion analyses, though diverse VJ usage argued against this for most clonotypes. A weaker excess of twin sharing was found in beta out-of-frame sequences because the signal-to-noise ratio was lowered by fewer shared sequences. Because the same donors could not be followed over many years, the conclusions depended on cross-sectional statistical analysis. Fewer insertions were carried by abundant cord blood beta clonotypes; a weaker similar trend was observed in young adult naive repertoires, while no such trend was observed in memory repertoires. In monozygotic twins, out-of-frame TCR alpha sharing was systematically underestimated by recombination models, although the models agreed with sharing between unrelated individuals. Compared with coincidental sharing between unrelated individuals, out-of-frame TCR alpha sequences shared between twins showed an excess of sequences with low generation probability.

In the germline V gene, CDR1 corresponds to SQVTM and CDR2 to ANQGSEA. Taken from cysteine to phenylalanine, the CDR3 has 10 residues. Of the read, only the CDR3 DNA is kept; its 30 bases are in frame from base 1. V drops 7 bases and J drops 10 bases, leaving 12 bases in between. The same sample was also used in a study of yellow fever vaccine responses in identical twins. As the second paper documents: According to the authors, the vaccine-induced T cell response in identical twins seemed to be partly convergent and partly specific to each individual. In identical twins, the study followed T cell clones that responded to the vaccine with precision.

The TCR originated in a young woman in good health. The sample was CD8+ T cells sorted from blood. The V and J genes are TRBV29-1 and TRBJ2-3; the D region possibly corresponds to TRBD2 (5 bases align). The DNA is TGCAGCGCCGTCAGGACTTCGCAGTATTTT. Its translation is CSAVRTSQYF.